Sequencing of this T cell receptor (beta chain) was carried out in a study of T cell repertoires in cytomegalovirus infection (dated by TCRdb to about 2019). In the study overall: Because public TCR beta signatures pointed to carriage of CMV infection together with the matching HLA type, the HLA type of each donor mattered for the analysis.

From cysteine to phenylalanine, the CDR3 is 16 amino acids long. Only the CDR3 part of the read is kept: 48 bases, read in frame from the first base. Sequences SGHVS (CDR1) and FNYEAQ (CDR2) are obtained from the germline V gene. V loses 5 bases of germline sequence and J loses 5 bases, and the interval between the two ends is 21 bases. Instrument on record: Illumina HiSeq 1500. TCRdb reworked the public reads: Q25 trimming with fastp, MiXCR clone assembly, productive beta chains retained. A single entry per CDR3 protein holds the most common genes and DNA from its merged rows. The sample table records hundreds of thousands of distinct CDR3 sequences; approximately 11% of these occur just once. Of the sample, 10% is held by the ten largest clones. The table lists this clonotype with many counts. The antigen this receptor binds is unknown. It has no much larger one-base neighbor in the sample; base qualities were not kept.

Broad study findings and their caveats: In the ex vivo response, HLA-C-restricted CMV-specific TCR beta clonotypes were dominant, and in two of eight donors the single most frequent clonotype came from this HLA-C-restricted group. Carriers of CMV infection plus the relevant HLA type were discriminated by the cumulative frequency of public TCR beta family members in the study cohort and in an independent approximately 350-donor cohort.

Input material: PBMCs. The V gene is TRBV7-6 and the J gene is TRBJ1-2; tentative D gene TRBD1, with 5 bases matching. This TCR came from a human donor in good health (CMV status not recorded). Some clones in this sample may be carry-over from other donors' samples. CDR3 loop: CASSLNAGKGIYGYTF. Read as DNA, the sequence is TGTGCCAGCAGCCTTAACGCCGGGAAGGGGATTTATGGCTACACCTTC.